The TCR beta chain under discussion was sequenced for a study of blood T cell repertoires in COVID-19. On the study more broadly: Whether acute or convalescent, the COVID-19 samples came from the United States, Italy and Spain. PBMCs, B-cell-depleted T cells, or T cells provided the cDNA or gDNA that made up the material.

TCRdb's table, derived via immunoSEQ multiplex PCR, lists solely in-frame clones and lacks some. Seen here are 490,000 or so clones, 88% observed once, and the top ten hold 6.5% to 9.5%. V dropped 0 bases and J dropped 4 bases, with 12 bases sitting between them. CDR1 is MGHRA, CDR2 YSYEKL, per germline. The CDR3 runs 16 residues. This clone has just one count. Membership in each cohort depended on participant-reported clinical history. The study counted Cohort 3 donors as recovered given two negative PCRs, clearance, or symptom resolution. The chain joins TRBV4-1 to TRBJ1-4, with D unclear. The sequence derives from a woman in her fifties or sixties who had recovered from COVID-19. Material for sequencing was PBMCs or T cells enriched from blood (not recorded which). The CDR3 loop reads CASSQDVSGNNEKLFF. Written as DNA, the CDR3 is TGCGCCAGCAGCCAAGATGTGTCGGGGAATAATGAAAAACTGTTTTTT.